Sequencing of this T cell receptor beta chain was carried out in a study of CD8+CD57+ T cells in acquired aplastic anemia. On the study more broadly: Sorted CD4+ and CD8+ cells yielded DNA averaging approximately 3 ug. Healthy-donor CD4+ cells averaged about 11 million reads.

Genomic DNA acted as the template from which TCR beta VDJ combination and CDR3 sequence profiling were carried out. TCRdb independently ran MiXCR on the reads; one entry per CDR3 protein. Among tens of thousands of distinct CDR3 sequences listed, over 45% were seen once. General observations from the study: Statistical testing detected no significant gap in CD8+ Simpson's diversity between patients and controls. Overlap between patients and controls comprised roughly 28 CD8+ CDR3 sequences.

CDR1 and CDR2 (germline): SGHNT, YYREEE (reference sequence). This CDR3 is 16 amino acids long. The table lists this clonotype with a few counts. Its target is unknown. A read error may explain this, as a much larger clone is one base away. Material for sequencing was sorted CD4+, CD8+, or CD8+CD57+ T cells (not recorded which) from PBMCs. This sequence was found in a human donor in good health, serving as a control. The V gene is TRBV5-4, the J gene TRBJ2-1, with TRBD2 identical over 8 bases. CDR3 amino acids: CASSSKQREIYNEQLF. The CDR3 bases are TGTGCCAGCAGCTCGAAGCAGCGGGAGATCTACAATGAGCAGCTCTTC.